The sequence of this TCR beta chain was determined in a study of OX40 agonist ivuxolimab in advanced cancers. Study outcomes and limitations: CD8+ T cells (on average) carried more expanded clones than CD4+ T cells.

In the case of this clone: Antigen unknown.

TCRdb's copy holds only in-frame clones and misses some; the assay was immunoSEQ multiplex PCR. The table records 60,000 to 70,000 clones, roughly 84% of them present only once. Source: CD4+ or CD8+ T cells sorted from blood, taken in a trial of the OX40 agonist ivuxolimab. The sequence was collected from an adult with an advanced solid tumor such as melanoma, head and neck, liver or kidney cancer.

Here the CDR3 DNA reads TGTGCCAGCAGTGCCCTAGGTCAGGGTTCGAATAGAAACATTCAGTACTTC. This codes for CASSALGQGSNRNIQYF. This chain joins TRBV6-1 and TRBJ2-4; possible D gene TRBD1, 5 bases. The germline gives CDR1 MNHNS, CDR2 SASEGT. V was pared by 4 bases and J by 6 bases, with 22 bases between. This CDR3 is built from 17 residues.